The clone carrying this TCR beta chain was observed many times. The target antigen is unknown. Germline V lookup: CDR1 SGHNT, CDR2 YYREEE (reference sequence). The V end was cut by 0 bases, the J end by 3 bases, with 12 bases between. The CDR3 consists of 15 residues. These data originate in a study of neurological immune-mediated disorders. Study-wide points: For the multiple sclerosis repertoire cluster, no association with any clinical or MRI feature was found.

The authors made cDNA by 5'RACE with 10-nucleotide random UMIs. TCRdb analysed the 5' RACE reads with MiXCR anew, one entry per CDR3 protein. The sample lists over 55,000 distinct CDR3 sequences, 2% to 2.5% occurring once. Sequencing was done on a sample of PBMCs. This chain uses TRBV5-4 with TRBJ1-1; D may be TRBD1 (5 bases). This TCR was sampled from a man between 45 and 60 years old with multiple sclerosis. The CDR3 DNA is TGTGCCAGCAGCTTGGGCCCCAGGGTACACACTGAAGCTTTCTTT. Translating it yields CASSLGPRVHTEAFF.